This T cell receptor beta chain was sequenced during a study of T-cell reconstitution after alpha-beta-depleted transplantation in children. This CDR3 has 13 amino acids. The germline V gene encodes CDR1 MDHEN and CDR2 SYDVKM. Trimming shortened V by 7 bases and J by 3 bases, and 13 bases separated the two germline ends. Unique molecular identifiers were incorporated into the prepared TCRbeta library. TCRdb itself ran the PCR reads through MiXCR, one entry per CDR3 protein. Of around 400,000 distinct CDR3 sequences listed, approximately 11% are singletons. The chain uses TRBV28 and TRBJ2-7, with D possibly matching TRBD1 (5 bases). The sample in question was PBMCs from the stem cell graft donor, obtained from the stem cell graft. The TCR was taken from a human donor who donated a stem cell graft to a child with acute myeloid leukemia. The DNA of the CDR3 is TGTGCCAGCAAACAACAAGGACACTACGAGCAGTACGTC. This gives the protein CASKQQGHYEQYV.